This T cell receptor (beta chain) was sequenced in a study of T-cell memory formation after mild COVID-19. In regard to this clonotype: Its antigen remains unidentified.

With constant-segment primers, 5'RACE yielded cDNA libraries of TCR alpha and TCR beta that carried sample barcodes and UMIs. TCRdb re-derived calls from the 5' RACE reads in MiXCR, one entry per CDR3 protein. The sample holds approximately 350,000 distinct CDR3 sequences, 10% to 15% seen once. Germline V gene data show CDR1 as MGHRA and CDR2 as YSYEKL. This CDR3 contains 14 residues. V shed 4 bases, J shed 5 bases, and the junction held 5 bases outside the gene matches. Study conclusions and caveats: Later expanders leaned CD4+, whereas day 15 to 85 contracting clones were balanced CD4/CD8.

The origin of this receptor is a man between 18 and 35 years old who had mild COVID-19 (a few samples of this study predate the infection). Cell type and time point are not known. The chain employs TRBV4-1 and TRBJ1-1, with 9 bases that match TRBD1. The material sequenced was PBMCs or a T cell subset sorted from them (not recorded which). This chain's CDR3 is CASSRGQGWTEAFF. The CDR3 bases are TGCGCCAGCAGCCGAGGACAGGGGTGGACTGAAGCTTTCTTT.